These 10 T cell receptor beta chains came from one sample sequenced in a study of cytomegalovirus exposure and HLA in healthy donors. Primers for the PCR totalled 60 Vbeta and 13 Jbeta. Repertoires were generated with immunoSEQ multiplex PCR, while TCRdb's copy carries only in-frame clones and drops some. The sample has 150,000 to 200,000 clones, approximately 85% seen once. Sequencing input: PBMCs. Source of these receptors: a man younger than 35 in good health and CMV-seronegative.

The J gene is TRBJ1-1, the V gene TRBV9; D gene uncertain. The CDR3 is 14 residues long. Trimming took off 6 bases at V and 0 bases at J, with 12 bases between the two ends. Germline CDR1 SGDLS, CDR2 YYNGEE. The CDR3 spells CASNHGLLNTEAFF. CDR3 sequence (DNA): TGTGCCAGCAACCACGGACTGCTGAACACTGAAGCTTTCTTT.

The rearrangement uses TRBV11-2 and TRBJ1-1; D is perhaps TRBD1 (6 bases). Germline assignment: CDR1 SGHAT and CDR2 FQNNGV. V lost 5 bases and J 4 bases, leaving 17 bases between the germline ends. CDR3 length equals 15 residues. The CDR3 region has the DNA TGTGCCAGCAGCCCTTCGACAGGATGGGGCACTGAAGCTTTCTTT. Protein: CASSPSTGWGTEAFF.

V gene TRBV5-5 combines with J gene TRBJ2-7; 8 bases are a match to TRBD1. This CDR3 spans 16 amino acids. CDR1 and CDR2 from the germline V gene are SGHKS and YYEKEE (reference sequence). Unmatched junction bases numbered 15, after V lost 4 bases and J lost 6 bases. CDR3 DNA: TGTGCCAGCAGCCCCGCCCGGGGTGACAGGGGAGGCGAGCAGTACTTC. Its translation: CASSPARGDRGGEQYF.

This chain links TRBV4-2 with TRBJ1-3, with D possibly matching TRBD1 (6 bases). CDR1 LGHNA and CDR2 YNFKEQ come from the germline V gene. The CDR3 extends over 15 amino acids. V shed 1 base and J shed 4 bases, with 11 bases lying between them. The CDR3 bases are TGTGCCAGCAGCCAAGGGCGGGGGGCGGGAAACACCATATATTTT. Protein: CASSQGRGAGNTIYF.

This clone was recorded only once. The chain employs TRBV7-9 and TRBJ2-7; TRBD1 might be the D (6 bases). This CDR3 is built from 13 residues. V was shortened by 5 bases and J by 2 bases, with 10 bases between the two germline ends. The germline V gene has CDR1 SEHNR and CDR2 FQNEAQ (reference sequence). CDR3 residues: CASSETGTYEQYF. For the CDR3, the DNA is TGTGCCAGCAGCGAAACAGGGACCTACGAGCAGTACTTC.

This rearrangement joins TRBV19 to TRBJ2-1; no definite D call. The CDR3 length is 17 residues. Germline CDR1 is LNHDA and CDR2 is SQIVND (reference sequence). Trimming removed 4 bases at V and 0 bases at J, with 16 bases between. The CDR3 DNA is TGTGCCAGTAGTAACACTATGCTTATCAGCTCCTACAATGAGCAGTTCTTC. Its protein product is CASSNTMLISSYNEQFF.

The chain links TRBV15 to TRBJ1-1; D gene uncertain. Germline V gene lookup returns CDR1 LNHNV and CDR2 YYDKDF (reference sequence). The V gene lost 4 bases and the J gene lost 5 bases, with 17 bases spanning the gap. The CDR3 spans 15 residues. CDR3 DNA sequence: TGTGCCACCAGCACGAGACTGGGAGGGCTTACTGAAGCTTTCTTT. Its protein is CATSTRLGGLTEAFF.

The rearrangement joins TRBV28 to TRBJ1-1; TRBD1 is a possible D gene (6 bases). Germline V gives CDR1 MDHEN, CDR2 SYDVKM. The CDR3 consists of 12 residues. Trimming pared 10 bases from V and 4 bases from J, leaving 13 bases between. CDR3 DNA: TGTGCCACAGGGGCTGGTAGCACTGAAGCTTTCTTT. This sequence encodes CATGAGSTEAFF.

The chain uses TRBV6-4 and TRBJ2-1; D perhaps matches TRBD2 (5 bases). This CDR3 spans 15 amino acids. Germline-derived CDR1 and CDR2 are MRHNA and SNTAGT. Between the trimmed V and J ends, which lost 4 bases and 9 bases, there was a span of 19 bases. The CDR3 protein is CASSGTEGSLAEQFF. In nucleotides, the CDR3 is TGTGCCAGCAGTGGCACAGAGGGAAGTTTGGCTGAGCAGTTCTTC.

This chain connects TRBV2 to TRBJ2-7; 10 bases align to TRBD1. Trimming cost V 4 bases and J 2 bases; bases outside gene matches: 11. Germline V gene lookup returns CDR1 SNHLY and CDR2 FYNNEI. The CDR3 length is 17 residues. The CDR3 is CASSVGVLGQGTYEQYF. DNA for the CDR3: TGTGCCAGCAGTGTAGGGGTTCTGGGACAGGGGACCTACGAGCAGTACTTC.